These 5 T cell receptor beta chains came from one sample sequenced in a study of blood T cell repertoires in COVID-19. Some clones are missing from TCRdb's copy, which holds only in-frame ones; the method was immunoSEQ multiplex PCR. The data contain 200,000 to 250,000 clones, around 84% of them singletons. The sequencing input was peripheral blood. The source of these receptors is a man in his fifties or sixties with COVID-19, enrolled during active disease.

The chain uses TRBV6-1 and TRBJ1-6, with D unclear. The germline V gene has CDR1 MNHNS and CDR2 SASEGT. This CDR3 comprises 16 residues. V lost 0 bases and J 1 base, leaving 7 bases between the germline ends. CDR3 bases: TGTGCCAGCAGTGAAGCGCACAGTTCCTATAATTCACCCCTCCACTTT. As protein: CASSEAHSSYNSPLHF.

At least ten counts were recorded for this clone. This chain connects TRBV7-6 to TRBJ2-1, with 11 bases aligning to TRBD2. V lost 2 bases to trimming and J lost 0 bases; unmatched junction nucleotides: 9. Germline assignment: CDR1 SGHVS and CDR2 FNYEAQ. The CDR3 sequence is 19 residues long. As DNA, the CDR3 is TGTGCCAGCAGCTTAATGGGACTAGCGGATGTGAGCTCCTACAATGAGCAGTTCTTC. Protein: CASSLMGLADVSSYNEQFF.

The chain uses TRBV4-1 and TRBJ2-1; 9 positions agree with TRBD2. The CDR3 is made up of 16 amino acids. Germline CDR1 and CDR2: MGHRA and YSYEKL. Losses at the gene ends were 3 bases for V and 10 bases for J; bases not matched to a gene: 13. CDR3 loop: CASSQEGLALRREQFF. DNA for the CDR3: TGCGCCAGCAGCCAGGAGGGACTAGCCCTTCGAAGGGAGCAGTTCTTC.

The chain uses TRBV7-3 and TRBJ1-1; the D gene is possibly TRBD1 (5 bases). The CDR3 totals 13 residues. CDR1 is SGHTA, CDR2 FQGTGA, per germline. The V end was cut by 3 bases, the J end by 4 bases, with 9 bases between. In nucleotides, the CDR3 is TGTGCCAGCAGCTTCAGGGAGGGCACTGAAGCTTTCTTT. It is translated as CASSFREGTEAFF.

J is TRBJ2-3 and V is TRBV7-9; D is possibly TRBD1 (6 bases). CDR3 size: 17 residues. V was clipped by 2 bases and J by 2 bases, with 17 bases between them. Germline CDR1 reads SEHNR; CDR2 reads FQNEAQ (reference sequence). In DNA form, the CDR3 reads TGTGCCAGCAGCTTAAAGGGACAACTACTCTACACAGATACGCAGTATTTT. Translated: CASSLKGQLLYTDTQYF.